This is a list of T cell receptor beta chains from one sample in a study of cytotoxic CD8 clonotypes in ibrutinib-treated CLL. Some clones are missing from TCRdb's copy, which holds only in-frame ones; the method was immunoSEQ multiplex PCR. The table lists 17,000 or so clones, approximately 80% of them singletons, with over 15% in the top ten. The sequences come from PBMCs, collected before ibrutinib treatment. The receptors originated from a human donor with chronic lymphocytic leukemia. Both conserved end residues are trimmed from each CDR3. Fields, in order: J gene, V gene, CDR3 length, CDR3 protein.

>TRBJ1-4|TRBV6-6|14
ASSLRTPDGEEKLF
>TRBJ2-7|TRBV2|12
ASYLGLSFYEQY
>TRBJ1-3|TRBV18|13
ASSPGTGGADTIY
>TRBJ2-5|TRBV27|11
ASRTGGIQTQY
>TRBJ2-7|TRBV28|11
ASSLDGSYEQY
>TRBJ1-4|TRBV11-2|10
ASSLSREKLF
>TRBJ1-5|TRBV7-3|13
ASSLIGGSNQPQH
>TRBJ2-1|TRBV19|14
ASSPLTSGIFNEQF
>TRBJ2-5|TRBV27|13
ASSPDPRGLETQY
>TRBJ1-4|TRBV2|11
ASYRGLNEKLF
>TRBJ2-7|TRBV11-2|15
ASRPIKGGERVYEQY
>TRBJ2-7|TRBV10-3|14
AISESAAGVRHEQY
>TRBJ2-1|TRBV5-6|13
ASSSTGVSYNEQF
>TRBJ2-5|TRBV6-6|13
ASSRTSGLQETQY